This entry is about one T cell receptor (beta chain). Its specificity is unknown. All donors comprised healthy Caucasians. The data were taken from a study of identical twins. TCRdb re-analysed the 5' RACE reads in MiXCR, keeping a single row per CDR3 protein. Of 550,000 to 800,000 distinct CDR3 sequences in the sample, 7.1% were seen once. Overall study findings and caveats: The conclusions drew on cross-sectional statistical analysis instead of tracking the same donors. Twins showed weaker excess sharing in their beta out-of-frame sequences.

Trimming stripped 6 bases from V and 2 bases from J, with 18 bases between. CDR1 and CDR2 (germline): MGHRA, YSYEKL. The CDR3 has 16 amino acids. This sample was also put to use in a study of yellow fever vaccine responses in identical twins. In that study: Each twin's T cell response to the vaccine was reported to look partly convergent and partly personalized.

The sequenced material came from PBMCs. This receptor was identified in a woman younger than 30 in good health. The gene calls are TRBV4-1 and TRBJ2-3; no definite D call. The CDR3 here is CASSTASGSNTDTQYF. CDR3 bases: TGCGCCAGCAGTACGGCCTCGGGCTCGAACACAGATACGCAGTATTTT.